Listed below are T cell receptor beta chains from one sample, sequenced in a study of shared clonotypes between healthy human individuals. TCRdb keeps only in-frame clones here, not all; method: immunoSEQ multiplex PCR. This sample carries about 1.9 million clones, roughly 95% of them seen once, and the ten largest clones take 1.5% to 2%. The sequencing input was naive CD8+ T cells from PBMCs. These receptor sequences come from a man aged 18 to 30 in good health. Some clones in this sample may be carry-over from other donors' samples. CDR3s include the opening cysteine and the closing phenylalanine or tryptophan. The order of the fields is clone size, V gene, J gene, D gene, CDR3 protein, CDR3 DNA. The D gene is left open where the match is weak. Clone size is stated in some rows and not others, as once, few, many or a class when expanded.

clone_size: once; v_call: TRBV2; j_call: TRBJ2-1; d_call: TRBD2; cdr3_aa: CARTKREDLNEQFF; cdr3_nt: TGTGCCAGAACTAAGCGGGAGGATCTCAATGAGCAGTTCTTC
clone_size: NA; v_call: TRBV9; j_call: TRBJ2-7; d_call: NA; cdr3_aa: CASSPRNEYF; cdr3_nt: TGTGCCAGCAGCCCCCGAAATGAGTACTTC
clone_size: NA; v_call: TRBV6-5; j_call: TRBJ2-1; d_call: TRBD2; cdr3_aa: CASSYVAGGSNEQFF; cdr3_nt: TGTGCCAGCAGTTACGTTGCGGGAGGAAGCAATGAGCAGTTCTTC
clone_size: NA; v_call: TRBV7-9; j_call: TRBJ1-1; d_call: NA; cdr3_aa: CASSLLAGVNTEAFF; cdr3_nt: TGTGCCAGCAGCTTATTGGCAGGGGTGAACACTGAAGCTTTCTTT
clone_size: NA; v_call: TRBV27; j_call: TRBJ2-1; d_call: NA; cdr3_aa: CASRRLDHEQFF; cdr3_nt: TGTGCCAGCAGGCGACTAGATCATGAGCAGTTCTTC
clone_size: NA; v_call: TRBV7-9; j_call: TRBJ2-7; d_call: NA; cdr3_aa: CASMGPRGEQYF; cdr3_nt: TGTGCCAGCATGGGTCCCCGTGGGGAGCAGTACTTC
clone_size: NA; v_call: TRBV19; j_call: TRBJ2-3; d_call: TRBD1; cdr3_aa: CASTDPFDPGQGLHTQYF; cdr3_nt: TGTGCCAGTACCGACCCTTTCGACCCGGGACAGGGCTTACATACGCAGTATTTT
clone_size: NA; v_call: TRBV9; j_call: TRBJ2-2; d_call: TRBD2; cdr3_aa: CASSVGRTSGRTGELFF; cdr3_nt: TGTGCCAGCAGCGTAGGAAGGACTAGCGGGAGGACCGGGGAGCTGTTTTTT
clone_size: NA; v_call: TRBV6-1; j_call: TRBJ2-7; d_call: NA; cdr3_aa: CATGLGQWTYEQYF; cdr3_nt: TGTGCCACCGGTTTAGGACAGTGGACCTACGAGCAGTACTTC
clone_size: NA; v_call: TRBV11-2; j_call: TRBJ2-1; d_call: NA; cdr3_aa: CASSYYREINEQFF; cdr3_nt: TGTGCCAGCAGCTATTACAGGGAAATCAATGAGCAGTTCTTC
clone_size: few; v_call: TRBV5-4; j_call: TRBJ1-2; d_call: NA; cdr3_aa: CASSLEALEPRYGYTF; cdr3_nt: TGTGCCAGCAGCTTGGAGGCATTGGAGCCCCGCTATGGCTACACCTTC
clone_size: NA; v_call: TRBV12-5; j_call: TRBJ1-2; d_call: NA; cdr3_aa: CASGPTSFYGYTF; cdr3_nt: TGTGCTAGTGGTCCAACGAGCTTCTATGGCTACACCTTC
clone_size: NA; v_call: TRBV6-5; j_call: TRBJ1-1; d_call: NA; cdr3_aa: CASSYSLNTEAFF; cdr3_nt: TGTGCCAGCAGTTACTCGTTGAACACTGAAGCTTTCTTT
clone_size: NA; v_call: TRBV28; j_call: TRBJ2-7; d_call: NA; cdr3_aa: CASRDYEQYF; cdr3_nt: TGTGCCAGCAGGGACTACGAGCAGTACTTC
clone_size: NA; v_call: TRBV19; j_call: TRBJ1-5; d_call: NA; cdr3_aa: CASSITGDSNQPQHF; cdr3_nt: TGTGCCAGTAGTATAACAGGAGATAGCAATCAGCCCCAGCATTTT
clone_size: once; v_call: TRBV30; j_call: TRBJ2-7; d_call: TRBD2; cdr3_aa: CAWSVGAGVHEQYF; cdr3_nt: TGTGCCTGGAGTGTCGGAGCGGGAGTTCACGAGCAGTACTTC
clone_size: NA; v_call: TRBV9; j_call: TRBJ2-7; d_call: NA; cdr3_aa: CASSVVPGNSYEQYF; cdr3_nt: TGTGCCAGCAGCGTAGTCCCCGGCAACTCCTACGAGCAGTACTTC
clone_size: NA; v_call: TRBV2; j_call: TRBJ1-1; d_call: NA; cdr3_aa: CASSAGVHEAFF; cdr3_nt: TGTGCCAGCAGCGCAGGGGTACATGAAGCTTTCTTT
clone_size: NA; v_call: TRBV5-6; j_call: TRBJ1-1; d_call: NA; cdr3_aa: CASSHSLTGNTEAFF; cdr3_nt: TGTGCCAGCAGCCACTCACTTACAGGGAACACTGAAGCTTTCTTT
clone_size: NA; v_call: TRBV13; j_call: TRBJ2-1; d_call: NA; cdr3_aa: CASSFLEGPNEQFF; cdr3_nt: TGTGCCAGCAGCTTCCTGGAGGGCCCCAATGAGCAGTTCTTC
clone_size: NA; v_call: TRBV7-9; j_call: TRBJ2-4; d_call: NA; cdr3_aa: CASSGVVGSKNIQYF; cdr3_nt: TGTGCCAGCAGCGGGGTCGTGGGGTCCAAAAACATTCAGTACTTC
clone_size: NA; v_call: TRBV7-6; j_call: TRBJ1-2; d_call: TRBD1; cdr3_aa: CASSLLGTGSNYGYTF; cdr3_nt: TGTGCCAGCAGTCTCCTCGGGACAGGGTCTAACTATGGCTACACCTTC
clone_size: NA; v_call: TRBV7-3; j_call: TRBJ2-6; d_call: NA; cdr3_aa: CASSLNPGANVLTF; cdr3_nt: TGTGCCAGCAGCTTAAACCCTGGGGCCAACGTCCTGACTTTC
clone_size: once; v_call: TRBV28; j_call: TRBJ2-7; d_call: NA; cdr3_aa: CASSLRGDGYEQYF; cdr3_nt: TGTGCCAGCAGTCTCCGCGGGGACGGCTACGAGCAGTACTTC
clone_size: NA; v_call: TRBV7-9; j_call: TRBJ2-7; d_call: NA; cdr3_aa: CASSLAGGSYEQYF; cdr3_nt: TGTGCCAGCAGCTTAGCCGGCGGGTCCTACGAGCAGTACTTC
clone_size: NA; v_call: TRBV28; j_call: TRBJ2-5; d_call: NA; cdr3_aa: CASRGRKLEETQYF; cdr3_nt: TGTGCCAGCCGGGGACGGAAACTCGAAGAGACCCAGTACTTC
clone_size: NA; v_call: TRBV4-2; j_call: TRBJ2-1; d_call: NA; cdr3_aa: CASSQLPPSLLSYNEQFF; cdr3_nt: TGTGCCAGCAGCCAGCTACCTCCTTCGTTACTGTCCTACAATGAGCAGTTCTTC
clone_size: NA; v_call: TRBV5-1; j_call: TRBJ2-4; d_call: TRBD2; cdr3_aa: CASSLELAERSAKNIQYF; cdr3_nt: TGCGCCAGCAGCTTGGAACTAGCGGAAAGATCAGCCAAAAACATTCAGTACTTC
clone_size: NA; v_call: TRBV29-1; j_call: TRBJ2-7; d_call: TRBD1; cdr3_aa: CSVVRDSSYEQYF; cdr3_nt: TGCAGCGTAGTCCGGGACAGCTCCTACGAGCAGTACTTC
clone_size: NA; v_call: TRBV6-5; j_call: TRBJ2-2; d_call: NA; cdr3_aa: CASRGFANTGELFF; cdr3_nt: TGTGCCAGCCGGGGATTCGCGAACACCGGGGAGCTGTTTTTT
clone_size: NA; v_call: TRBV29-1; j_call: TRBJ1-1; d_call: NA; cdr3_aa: CSDQHTEAFF; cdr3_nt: TGCAGCGACCAACACACTGAAGCTTTCTTT
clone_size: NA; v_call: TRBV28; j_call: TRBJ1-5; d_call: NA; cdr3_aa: CASSFYKHSNQPQHF; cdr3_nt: TGTGCCAGCAGTTTTTATAAACATAGCAATCAGCCCCAGCATTTT
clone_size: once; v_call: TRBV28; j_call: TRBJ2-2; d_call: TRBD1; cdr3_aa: CASSLLRDRGTGELFF; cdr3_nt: TGTGCCAGCAGCTTACTCCGGGACAGGGGCACCGGGGAGCTGTTTTTT
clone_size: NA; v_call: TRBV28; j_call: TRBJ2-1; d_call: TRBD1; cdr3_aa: CASSLVDRGYAYNEQFF; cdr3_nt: TGTGCCAGCAGTTTAGTGGACAGGGGCTATGCATACAATGAGCAGTTCTTC
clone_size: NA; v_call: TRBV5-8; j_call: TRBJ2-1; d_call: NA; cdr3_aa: CASSLGYEQFF; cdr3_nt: TGTGCCAGCAGCTTGGGGTATGAGCAGTTCTTC
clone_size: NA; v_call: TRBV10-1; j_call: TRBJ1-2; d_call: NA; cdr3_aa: CASSHIAKTYGYTF; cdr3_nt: TGCGCCAGCAGTCACATAGCAAAGACCTATGGCTACACCTTC
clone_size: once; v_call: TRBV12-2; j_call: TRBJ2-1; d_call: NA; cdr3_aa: CASRPGLADRYNEQFF; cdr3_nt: TGTGCAAGTCGCCCGGGACTAGCGGACCGATACAATGAGCAGTTCTTC
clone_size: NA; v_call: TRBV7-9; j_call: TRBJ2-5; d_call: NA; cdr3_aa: CASSAIRRGVETQYF; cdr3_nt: TGTGCCAGCAGCGCAATTCGGAGGGGCGTGGAGACCCAGTACTTC
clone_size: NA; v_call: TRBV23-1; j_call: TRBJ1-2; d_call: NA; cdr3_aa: CAAGFGYTF; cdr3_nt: TGCGCAGCAGGGTTCGGCTACACCTTC
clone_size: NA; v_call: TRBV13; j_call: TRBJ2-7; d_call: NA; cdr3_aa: CASSFRDSYEQYF; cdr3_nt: TGTGCCAGCAGCTTTCGAGACTCCTACGAGCAGTACTTC
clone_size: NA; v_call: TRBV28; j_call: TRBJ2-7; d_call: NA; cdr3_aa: CATYSRDTYEQYF; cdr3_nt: TGTGCCACCTACTCCCGGGACACCTACGAGCAGTACTTC
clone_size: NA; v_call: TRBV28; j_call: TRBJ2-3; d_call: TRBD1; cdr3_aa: CASTGIGQELTDTQYF; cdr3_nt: TGTGCCAGTACGGGGATAGGACAGGAGCTGACAGATACGCAGTATTTT
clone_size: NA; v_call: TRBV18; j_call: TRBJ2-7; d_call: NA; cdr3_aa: CASSPVLSGDEQYF; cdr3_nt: TGTGCCAGCTCACCAGTACTGTCTGGCGACGAGCAGTACTTC